This TCR beta chain was captured by sequencing in a study of cytomegalovirus exposure and HLA in healthy donors. Use of 60 Vbeta and 13 Jbeta primers characterized the PCR. Data came from immunoSEQ multiplex PCR; TCRdb stores just in-frame clones and leaves some out. This sample contains roughly 71,000 clones. The V gene's germline CDR1 is LNHNV and CDR2 YYDKDF (reference sequence). This CDR3 region has 15 residues. V shed 6 bases and J shed 7 bases, with 18 bases lying between them. Sequenced: PBMCs. The chain joins TRBV15 to TRBJ1-4; possible D gene TRBD1, 5 bases. This clonotype originated in a woman aged 40 to 50 in good health and CMV-seropositive. CDR3: CATRRGSGLGEKLFF. CDR3 nucleotide sequence: TGTGCCACCAGGCGGGGGTCAGGGCTTGGTGAAAAACTGTTTTTT.